The T cell receptor beta chain under discussion was sequenced for a study of cytomegalovirus exposure and HLA in healthy donors. The study's findings and limits: The study put some 150 TCR beta chains on its list as cytomegalovirus-associated. What was likely a sequencing artifact was a cluster of highly shared sequence variants.

With regard to this clone: Its specificity is not known.

60 Vbeta and 13 Jbeta primers were used in PCR. Sequenced by immunoSEQ multiplex PCR; TCRdb stores in-frame clones only, minus some. Seen here are around 170,000 clones, around 80% observed once, and the top ten hold 1.9%. The germline V gene has CDR1 KGHSH and CDR2 LQKENI. The CDR3 has 14 amino acids. V was shortened by 5 bases and J by 6 bases, with 17 bases between the two germline ends. The source material was PBMCs. The chain is built from TRBV18 and TRBJ2-7, with D maybe TRBD1 (6 bases). The receptor comes from a woman aged 25 to 39 in good health and CMV-seronegative. The CDR3 spells CASSSPSGEREQYF. Here the CDR3 DNA reads TGTGCCAGCTCATCCCCTTCAGGGGAGCGCGAGCAGTACTTC. The full variable domain, its missing parts supplied by reference TRBV18 and TRBJ2-7, is NAGVMQNPRHLVRRRGQEARLRCSPMKGHSHVYWYRQLPEEGLKFMVYLQKENIIDESGMPKERFSAEFPKEGPSILRIQQVVRGDSAAYFCASSSPSGEREQYFGPGTRLTVT.